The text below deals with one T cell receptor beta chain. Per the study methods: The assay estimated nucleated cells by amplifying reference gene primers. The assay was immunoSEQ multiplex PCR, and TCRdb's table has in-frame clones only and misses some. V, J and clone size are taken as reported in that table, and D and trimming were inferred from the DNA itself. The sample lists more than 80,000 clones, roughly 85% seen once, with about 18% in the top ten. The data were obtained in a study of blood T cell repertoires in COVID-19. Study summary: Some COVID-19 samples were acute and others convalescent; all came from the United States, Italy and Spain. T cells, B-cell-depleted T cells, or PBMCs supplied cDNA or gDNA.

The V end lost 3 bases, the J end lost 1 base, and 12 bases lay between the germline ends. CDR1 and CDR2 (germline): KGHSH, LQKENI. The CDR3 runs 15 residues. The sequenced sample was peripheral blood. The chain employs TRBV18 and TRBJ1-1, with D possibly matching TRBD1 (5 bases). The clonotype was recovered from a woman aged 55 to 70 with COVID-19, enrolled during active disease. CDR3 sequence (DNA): TGTGCCAGCTCACCCGGGGGAAGCAGGAACACTGAAGCTTTCTTT. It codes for CASSPGGSRNTEAFF.